The 32 T cell receptor beta chains reported below all come from one sample, sequenced in a study of vaccination and CD4 T cells after COVID-19. Regarding treatment: 10-day PBMC culture with coronavirus spike peptide pools or control peptides (ViraFEST assay). The antigens for these receptors are not known. Once obtained from cultured CD4+ T cells, the DNA was sequenced using the Oncomine TCR Beta short-read assay. TCRdb re-derived calls from the PCR reads in MiXCR, one entry per CDR3 protein. The sample holds around 10,000 distinct CDR3 sequences, 60% to 70% seen once. The sequencing sample was made of CD4+ T cells from blood, cultured in vitro. The receptors here all came from a human donor who had recovered from COVID-19.

V and J are TRBV2 and TRBJ2-2; D uncertain. CDR3 size: 12 residues. V was shortened by 2 bases and J by 4 bases, with 2 bases between the two germline ends. The V gene's germline CDR1 is SNHLY and CDR2 FYNNEI. The CDR3 reads CASSELTGELFF. The CDR3 nucleotides are TGTGCCAGCAGTGAACTCACCGGGGAGCTGTTTTTT. Full variable domain (outside the CDR3, taken from reference TRBV2 and TRBJ2-2): EPEVTQTPSHQVTQMGQEVILRCVPISNHLYFYWYRQILGQKVEFLVSFYNNEISEKSEIFDDQFSVERPDGSNFTLKIRSTKLEDSAMYFCASSELTGELFFGEGSRLTVL.

The chain combines TRBV12-3 or TRBV12-4 with TRBJ1-5; 8 nucleotides align to TRBD1. V lost 5 bases to trimming and J lost 9 bases; unmatched junction nucleotides: 6. CDR3 length equals 13 residues. The CDR3, as DNA: TGTGCCAGCAGTCTCGACAGGGGACGGCCCCAGCATTTT. Protein product: CASSLDRGRPQHF.

The chain couples TRBV2 to TRBJ2-7; TRBD2 matches at 9 bases. This CDR3 spans 13 amino acids. The J segment lost 4 bases and the V segment lost 11 bases, leaving 9 bases of the junction unmatched. Germline V lookup: CDR1 SNHLY, CDR2 FYNNEI. The CDR3 loop is CAGKAGGSYEQYF. For the CDR3, the DNA is TGTGCCGGCAAAGCGGGAGGTAGTTACGAGCAGTACTTC. The full variable domain, completed using reference TRBV2 and TRBJ2-7, is EPEVTQTPSHQVTQMGQEVILRCVPISNHLYFYWYRQILGQKVEFLVSFYNNEISEKSEIFDDQFSVERPDGSNFTLKIRSTKLEDSAMYFCAGKAGGSYEQYFGPGTRLTVT.

This clonotype is labeled as large (0.1 to 1%). The rearrangement uses TRBV30 and TRBJ1-1; the match to TRBD1 covers 11 bases. Germline V lookup: CDR1 GTSNPN, CDR2 SVGIG (reference sequence). The CDR3 is 16 amino acids. Losses at the gene ends were 4 bases for V and 7 bases for J; bases not matched to a gene: 14. Here the CDR3 reads CAWMNYGTGGSDEAFF. CDR3 nucleotides: TGTGCCTGGATGAACTATGGGACAGGGGGATCTGATGAAGCTTTCTTT.

This clonotype occurred once. This chain uses TRBV6-1 with TRBJ2-2; D unclear. Trimming shortened V by 3 bases and J by 3 bases, and 8 bases separated the two germline ends. This CDR3 comprises 14 residues. Germline V gene lookup returns CDR1 MNHNS and CDR2 SASEGT. Here the CDR3 reads CASSDQPDTGELFF. CDR3 in DNA: TGTGCCAGCAGTGATCAGCCGGACACCGGGGAGCTGTTTTTT.

This clonotype was detected a few times. J is TRBJ1-2 and V is TRBV6-1; 7 bases agree with TRBD1. From germline, CDR1 is MNHNS and CDR2 SASEGT. Trimming cost V 6 bases and J 10 bases; bases outside gene matches: 8. The CDR3 is 12 residues long. The CDR3 DNA reads TGTGCCAGCAGAAGACAGGGTTCCCTCTACACCTTC. Encoded protein: CASRRQGSLYTF.

The chain combines TRBV28 with TRBJ1-5; D call uncertain. CDR3 length: 14 amino acids. The V end was cut by 5 bases, the J end by 0 bases, with 8 bases between. Germline V gives CDR1 MDHEN, CDR2 SYDVKM. CDR3 DNA sequence: TGTGCCAGCAGTCACGGCGGTAGCAATCAGCCCCAGCATTTT. It encodes CASSHGGSNQPQHF.

J is TRBJ2-6 and V is TRBV30; 7 positions agree with TRBD2. The CDR3 covers 17 residues. V shed 4 bases, J shed 2 bases, and the junction held 11 bases outside the gene matches. The germline gives CDR1 GTSNPN, CDR2 SVGIG (reference sequence). The CDR3 here is CAWMRGRTRAGANVLTF. The CDR3 nucleotides read TGTGCCTGGATGAGGGGACGGACTAGGGCTGGGGCCAACGTCCTGACTTTC.

This chain links TRBV11-1 with TRBJ2-3; TRBD1 might be the D (5 bases). The CDR3 consists of 15 residues. The V and J ends lost 1 base and 5 bases respectively, with 13 bases between them. CDR1 SGHAT and CDR2 FQDESV come from the germline V gene (reference sequence). The CDR3 DNA follows: TGTGCCAGCAGCTTAGGACAGTCGGTTTTAGATACGCAGTATTTT. The encoded protein is CASSLGQSVLDTQYF.

This rearrangement joins TRBV2 to TRBJ1-5; D not resolved. The germline V gene has CDR1 SNHLY and CDR2 FYNNEI. This CDR3 is 13 amino acids long. With 10 bases removed from V and 4 bases from J, the gap between germline ends came to 14 bases. The CDR3 is CATSTAENQPQHF. In DNA form, the CDR3 reads TGTGCCACCTCAACCGCCGAAAATCAGCCCCAGCATTTT.

There are a few counts of this clonotype. The rearrangement uses TRBV20-1 and TRBJ1-2; 8 bases map to TRBD1. This CDR3 is built from 13 residues. Germline V lookup: CDR1 DFQATT, CDR2 SNEGSKA (reference sequence). Trimming took 6 bases from V and 4 from J; bases not matched to a gene: 7. The CDR3 DNA is TGCAGTGCCACACAGGGGGTGGGCTATGGCTACACCTTC. Protein: CSATQGVGYGYTF.

The gene calls are TRBV7-9 and TRBJ2-5; D is possibly TRBD2 (6 bases). Germline V gene sequence: CDR1 SEHNR, CDR2 FQNEAQ (reference sequence). CDR3 size: 15 residues. V was pared by 5 bases and J by 3 bases, with 16 bases between. The CDR3 is CASSQDGLAKETQYF. For the CDR3, the DNA is TGTGCCAGCAGCCAAGATGGGCTAGCGAAAGAGACCCAGTACTTC.

The J gene is TRBJ1-3, the V gene TRBV2; possible D gene TRBD1, 5 bases. The V and J ends lost 5 bases and 0 bases respectively, with 11 bases between them. In germline, CDR1 is SNHLY, CDR2 FYNNEI. This CDR3 comprises 15 residues. CDR3 in amino acids: CASSRGRGSGNTIYF. The CDR3 DNA sequence: TGTGCCAGCAGTAGGGGACGGGGCTCTGGAAACACCATATATTTT.

This clonotype was observed once. The chain joins TRBV7-2 to TRBJ1-2; D is unresolved. CDR3 size: 14 residues. Germline V gives CDR1 SGHTA, CDR2 FQGNSA. Trimming cost V 5 bases and J 2 bases, with 12 bases left between them. The CDR3 sequence is CASSPHRGNYGYTF. The CDR3 DNA reads TGTGCCAGCAGCCCCCATAGAGGAAACTATGGCTACACCTTC. The whole variable domain, remainder taken from reference TRBV7-2 and TRBJ1-2, is GAGVSQSPSNKVTEKGKDVELRCDPISGHTALYWYRQSLGQGLEFLIYFQGNSAPDKSGLPSDRFSAERTGGSVSTLTIQRTQQEDSAVYLCASSPHRGNYGYTFGSGTRLTVV.

V gene TRBV5-8 combines with J gene TRBJ2-1; TRBD2 matches at 7 bases. The CDR3 spans 14 residues. Trimming at V came to 5 bases and at J to 5 bases, leaving 7 bases not matched to a gene. From germline, CDR1 is SGHTS and CDR2 YDEGEE. The CDR3 nucleotides are TGTGCCAGCAGGAAAGTGGGAGGGCACAATGAGCAGTTCTTC. As protein: CASRKVGGHNEQFF.

V is TRBV20-1 and J is TRBJ1-5, with D possibly TRBD1 on 6 matching bases. Germline V gene sequence: CDR1 DFQATT, CDR2 SNEGSKA (reference sequence). The CDR3 extends over 15 amino acids. Trimming pared 4 bases from V and 6 bases from J, leaving 19 bases between. This chain's CDR3 is CSATREQGSSQPQHF. The CDR3, as DNA: TGCAGTGCTACCCGGGAGCAGGGGAGTAGTCAGCCCCAGCATTTT.

The V and J genes are TRBV7-9 and TRBJ1-2; D perhaps matches TRBD1 (6 bases). Germline V gene sequence: CDR1 SEHNR, CDR2 FQNEAQ (reference sequence). V was clipped by 8 bases and J by 4 bases, with 23 bases between them. This CDR3 has 16 amino acids. The CDR3 is CASPPEGEVDGYGYTF. The CDR3 DNA sequence: TGTGCCAGCCCCCCTGAGGGGGAAGTGGACGGCTATGGCTACACCTTC.

The J gene is TRBJ2-4, the V gene TRBV20-1, with TRBD1 matching 7 bases. The CDR3 is made up of 14 amino acids. Germline-derived CDR1 and CDR2 are DFQATT and SNEGSKA (reference sequence). The J segment lost 9 bases and the V segment lost 0 bases, leaving 8 bases of the junction unmatched. DNA for the CDR3: TGCAGTGCTAGAGATCCGACAGGGCCGGGCATTCAGTACTTC. This codes for CSARDPTGPGIQYF.

This clonotype has a single count. The genes are TRBV27 and TRBJ2-5, with D tentatively TRBD1 or TRBD2 (5 bases each). The V end was cut by 5 bases, the J end by 0 bases, with 13 bases between. CDR3 length: 15 residues. The germline V gene has CDR1 MNHEY and CDR2 SMNVEV (reference sequence). The CDR3 sequence: CASSRQRTYQETQYF. The DNA of the CDR3 is TGTGCCAGCAGTCGACAGCGGACGTACCAAGAGACCCAGTACTTC.

The genes are TRBV11-2 and TRBJ1-6; a possible D gene is TRBD1 (5 bases). Between the trimmed V and J ends, which lost 5 bases and 7 bases, there was a span of 9 bases. The V gene's germline CDR1 is SGHAT and CDR2 FQNNGV. The CDR3 totals 13 residues. The CDR3 DNA follows: TGTGCCAGCAGCGGATGGGGGAATTCACCCCTCCACTTT. Translation: CASSGWGNSPLHF.

The V gene is TRBV19, the J gene TRBJ1-5; the D is unclear. Between the trimmed V and J ends, which lost 6 bases and 7 bases, there was a span of 13 bases. This CDR3 has 13 residues. Germline V gene sequence: CDR1 LNHDA, CDR2 SQIVND (reference sequence). The CDR3 sequence is CASSYKTRQPQHF. Written as DNA, the CDR3 is TGTGCCAGTAGCTATAAAACAAGACAGCCCCAGCATTTT.

The rearrangement uses TRBV28 and TRBJ1-6; perhaps TRBD1 as D (5 bases). The ends were cut back, 2 bases at V and 9 bases at J, with 17 bases in the middle. Germline V gene sequence: CDR1 MDHEN, CDR2 SYDVKM. The CDR3 is 16 residues long. This chain's CDR3 is CASSLGSAGVASPLHF. In DNA form, the CDR3 reads TGTGCCAGCAGTTTAGGGTCCGCGGGGGTTGCTTCACCCCTCCACTTT.

The V and J genes are TRBV28 and TRBJ1-1, with TRBD1 matching 10 bases. Germline V lookup: CDR1 MDHEN, CDR2 SYDVKM. This CDR3 is built from 14 residues. J gave up 7 bases and V 4 bases, and 6 bases lay outside the gene matches. The DNA of the CDR3 is TGTGCCAGCAGTTCCGGGACAGGGGCAGATGAAGCTTTCTTT. This translates into CASSSGTGADEAFF. The full variable domain, its missing parts supplied by reference TRBV28 and TRBJ1-1, is DVKVTQSSRYLVKRTGEKVFLECVQDMDHENMFWYRQDPGLGLRLIYFSYDVKMKEKGDIPEGYSVSREKKERFSLILESASTNQTSMYLCASSSGTGADEAFFGQGTRLTVV.

This rearrangement joins TRBV28 to TRBJ1-2; D is ambiguous. V was shortened by 5 bases and J by 3 bases, with 10 bases between the two germline ends. The germline V gene encodes CDR1 MDHEN and CDR2 SYDVKM. The CDR3 is 13 residues long. The CDR3 loop is CASSPGRHYGYTF. CDR3 in DNA: TGTGCCAGCAGTCCTGGACGGCACTATGGCTACACCTTC.

The chain uses TRBV27 and TRBJ2-7; no reliable D call. Germline assignment: CDR1 MNHEY and CDR2 SMNVEV (reference sequence). Trimming took off 3 bases at V and 5 bases at J, with 11 bases between the two ends. CDR3 length: 13 amino acids. The CDR3 DNA follows: TGTGCCAGCAGTTTTCGTGTCGGCGACGAGCAGTACTTC. Translation: CASSFRVGDEQYF.

In its sample, this clonotype was seen a few times. The chain combines TRBV19 with TRBJ2-5, with unresolved D. Deletions cut 2 bases from V and 5 bases from J, with 9 bases between. Germline lookup yields CDR1 LNHDA and CDR2 SQIVND (reference sequence). CDR3 length: 13 residues. The chain's CDR3 is CASSIRVRETQYF. The CDR3 region has the DNA TGTGCCAGTAGTATAAGGGTACGGGAGACCCAGTACTTC.

The CDR3 DNA is TGCAGTGCTAGCCCTGGACGGCCCTCTTTCACAGATACGCAGTATTTT. It is translated as CSASPGRPSFTDTQYF. The chain joins TRBV20-1 to TRBJ2-3; D is uncertain. V was cut by 3 bases and J by 2 bases, with 18 bases left in between. This CDR3 is 16 amino acids long. In germline, CDR1 is DFQATT, CDR2 SNEGSKA (reference sequence).

The chain joins TRBV6-2 or TRBV6-3 to TRBJ2-3, with TRBD2 matching 15 bases. V trimming: 6 bases; J trimming: 5 bases; junction bases outside the gene matches: 6. In germline, CDR1 is MNHEY, CDR2 SVGEGT. The CDR3 has 16 residues. The CDR3 sequence: CASSRTSGRAIDTQYF. The CDR3 nucleotides read TGTGCCAGCAGCCGGACTAGCGGGAGGGCCATAGATACGCAGTATTTT.

This chain joins TRBV2 and TRBJ2-2, with TRBD1 matching over 9 bases. J lost 1 base, V lost 8 bases, and 2 bases had no gene match. From germline, CDR1 is SNHLY and CDR2 FYNNEI. This CDR3 region has 14 residues. CDR3 loop: CASSDRGNTGELFF. The CDR3 nucleotides are TGTGCCAGCTCGGACAGGGGGAACACCGGGGAGCTGTTTTTT.

The chain has TRBV7-2 and TRBJ2-3, with D unresolved. Looked up from germline, CDR1 is SGHTA and CDR2 is FQGNSA. The CDR3 runs to 14 residues. V lost 7 bases, J lost 0 bases, and 11 bases lay in between. The DNA for the CDR3 is TGTGCCAGCAACCCAACCTTTAGCACAGATACGCAGTATTTT. Protein: CASNPTFSTDTQYF.

V is TRBV25-1 and J is TRBJ2-2, with 7 bases matching TRBD1. Trimming at V came to 4 bases and at J to 1 base, leaving 3 bases not matched to a gene. The CDR3 contains 15 residues. Per germline, CDR1 MGHDK and CDR2 SYGVNS. CDR3 in DNA: TGTGCCAGCAGTGCTAGGGACAGGAACACCGGGGAGCTGTTTTTT. This codes for CASSARDRNTGELFF.

This clonotype occurred a few times. The chain uses TRBV6-2 or TRBV6-3 and TRBJ2-7; 11 bases line up with TRBD2. This CDR3 region has 15 residues. Germline CDR1 reads MNHEY; CDR2 reads SVGEGT. J lost 2 bases, V lost 5 bases, and 5 bases had no gene match. The CDR3 here is CASSSSSGRPYEQYF. The CDR3 nucleotides read TGTGCCAGCAGTAGCTCTAGCGGGAGGCCCTACGAGCAGTACTTC.